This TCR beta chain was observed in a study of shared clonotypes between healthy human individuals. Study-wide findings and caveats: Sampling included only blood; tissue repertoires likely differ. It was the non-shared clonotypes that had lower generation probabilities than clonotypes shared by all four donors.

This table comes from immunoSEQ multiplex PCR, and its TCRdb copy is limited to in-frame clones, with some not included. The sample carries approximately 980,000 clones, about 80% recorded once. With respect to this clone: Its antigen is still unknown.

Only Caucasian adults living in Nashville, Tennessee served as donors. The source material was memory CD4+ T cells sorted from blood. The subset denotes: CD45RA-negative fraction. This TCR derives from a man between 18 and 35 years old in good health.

CDR3 in amino acids: CSAREEREQYF. CDR3 in DNA: TGCAGTGCTAGAGAAGAAAGAGAGCAGTACTTC. The chain is built from TRBV20-1 and TRBJ2-7; D is undetermined. Per germline, CDR1 DFQATT and CDR2 SNEGSKA (reference sequence). The CDR3 runs 11 residues. The germline V and J ends were trimmed by 0 bases and 7 bases, with 7 bases remaining between them.